This T cell receptor beta chain was sequenced for a study of early T cells in non-severe SARS-CoV-2 infection. Study results and limitations: Anti-spike CD8 responses were favored by VDJdb matching, which missed private and CD4 specificities.

This clonotype was observed at least ten times. Its antigen remains unknown. Unique molecular identifiers tagged individual cDNA molecules. TCRdb itself ran the 5' RACE reads through MiXCR, one entry per CDR3 protein. The sample includes almost 30,000 distinct CDR3 sequences, about 6% of them seen just once. Sequenced sample: whole blood. The sequence was obtained from an adult who was a healthcare worker with PCR-confirmed SARS-CoV-2 infection or an uninfected control (not recorded which).

CDR3 sequence reads: CASSSRSYEQYF. CDR3 in DNA: TGTGCCAGCAGTTCCCGCTCCTACGAGCAGTACTTC. The genes are TRBV28 and TRBJ2-7; no firm D call. This CDR3 is 12 amino acids long. V lost 4 bases, J lost 0 bases, and 4 bases lay in between. Looked up from germline, CDR1 is MDHEN and CDR2 is SYDVKM.